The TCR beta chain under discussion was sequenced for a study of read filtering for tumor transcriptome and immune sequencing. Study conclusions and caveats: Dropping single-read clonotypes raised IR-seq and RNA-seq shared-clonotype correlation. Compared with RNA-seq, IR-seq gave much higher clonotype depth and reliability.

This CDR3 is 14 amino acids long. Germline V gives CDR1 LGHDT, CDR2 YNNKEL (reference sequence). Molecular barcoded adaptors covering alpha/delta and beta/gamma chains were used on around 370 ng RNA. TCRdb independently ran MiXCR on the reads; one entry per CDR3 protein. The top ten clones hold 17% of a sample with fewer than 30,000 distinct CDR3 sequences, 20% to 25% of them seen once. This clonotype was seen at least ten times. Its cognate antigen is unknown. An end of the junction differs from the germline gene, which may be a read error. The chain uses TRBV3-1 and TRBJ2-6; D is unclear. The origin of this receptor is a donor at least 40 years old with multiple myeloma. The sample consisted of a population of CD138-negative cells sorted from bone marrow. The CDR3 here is CASNQGTGANVLTF. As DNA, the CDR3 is TGTGCCAGCAACCAAGGTACTGGGGCCAACGTCCTGACTTTC. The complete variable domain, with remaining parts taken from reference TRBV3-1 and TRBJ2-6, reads DTAVSQTPKYLVTQMGNDKSIKCEQNLGHDTMYWYKQDSKKFLKIMFSYNNKELIINETVPNRFSPKSPDKAHLNLHINSLELGDSAVYFCASNQGTGANVLTFGAGSRLTVL.